These 13 T cell receptor beta chains were sequenced from one sample in a study of blood T cell repertoires in COVID-19 (TCRdb year 2020). The library was obtained by the immunoSEQ multiplex PCR assay. TCRdb took over this immuneACCESS table, retaining in-frame rearrangements with V and J assigned. Such tables are incomplete; in checked studies, under half of the missing clones stem from an unresolved V gene, and the remainder is unexplained. This sample has 45,000 to 65,000 clones in its table, and approximately 81% of those were observed once. The leading ten clones occupy approximately 13% of the sample. The sample comprised peripheral blood. These TCRs come from a woman aged 80 or older with acute or convalescent COVID-19.

The rearrangement uses TRBV5-4 and TRBJ1-6; D remains ambiguous. The CDR3 sequence is 14 residues long. Germline V gives CDR1 SGHNT, CDR2 YYREEE (reference sequence). Trimming took off 3 bases at V and 5 bases at J, with 9 bases between the two ends. The CDR3 reads CASSSNPNNSPLHF. CDR3 DNA sequence: TGTGCCAGCAGCTCCAATCCCAATAATTCACCCCTCCACTTT.

The V call is TRBV19, the J call TRBJ2-1; 8 bases match TRBD2. This CDR3 is 15 amino acids long. The V gene end was trimmed by 1 base and the J gene end by 4 bases; junction bases not matched to a gene: 3. In germline, CDR1 is LNHDA, CDR2 SQIVND (reference sequence). This chain's CDR3 is CASSIGRGGYNEQFF. In DNA, the CDR3 is TGTGCCAGTAGTATAGGCCGCGGGGGGTACAATGAGCAGTTCTTC. The full variable domain, with the rest looked up from reference TRBV19 and TRBJ2-1, is DGGITQSPKYLFRKEGQNVTLSCEQNLNHDAMYWYRQDPGQGLRLIYYSQIVNDFQKGDIAEGYSVSREKKESFPLTVTSAQKNPTAFYLCASSIGRGGYNEQFFGPGTRLTVL.

This rearrangement joins TRBV5-1 to TRBJ2-5, with a possible D match to TRBD2 (6 bases). This CDR3 contains 13 residues. The germline V gene has CDR1 SGHRS and CDR2 YFSETQ. Trimming removed 7 bases from V and 5 bases from J, with 15 bases in between. The CDR3, as DNA: TGCGCCAGCGGAGGGGACCTACGGGAGACCCAGTACTTC. Translation gives CASGGDLRETQYF.

The rearrangement uses TRBV5-1 and TRBJ2-2, with D possibly matching TRBD1 (5 bases). Germline V gene sequence: CDR1 SGHRS, CDR2 YFSETQ. The CDR3 has 15 amino acids. V was trimmed by 0 bases and J by 4 bases, leaving 10 bases between them. The CDR3, as DNA: TGCGCCAGCAGCTTGGAGGGGCCCGGCACCGGGGAGCTGTTTTTT. Translation: CASSLEGPGTGELFF.

The chain recombines TRBV6-5 with TRBJ1-4; D may be TRBD1 (5 bases). The germline V and J ends were trimmed by 6 bases and 8 bases, with 19 bases remaining between them. Looked up from germline, CDR1 is MNHEY and CDR2 is SVGAGI. The CDR3 runs 15 residues. The CDR3 reads CASSQNVGAGEKLFF. CDR3 DNA sequence: TGTGCCAGCAGCCAAAATGTTGGGGCAGGGGAAAAACTGTTTTTT.

This clone came up once. V and J are TRBV3-1 (or the pseudogene TRBV3-2) and TRBJ2-1; tentatively, D is TRBD2 (7 bases). Trimming took 5 bases from V and 8 from J, leaving 22 bases between them. Germline loops: CDR1 LGHDT, CDR2 YNNKEL (reference sequence). CDR3 length: 16 amino acids. The CDR3 DNA sequence: TGTGCCAGCAGCTCCACCCGGGGGGCGGGACGCTATGAGCAGTTCTTC. It yields the protein CASSSTRGAGRYEQFF.

This rearrangement joins TRBV28 to TRBJ2-7; TRBD2 matches at 16 bases. Germline CDR1 is MDHEN and CDR2 is SYDVKM. The CDR3 runs 15 residues. Losses at the gene ends were 8 bases for V and 6 bases for J; bases not matched to a gene: 7. The CDR3 DNA reads TGTGCCAGCCGAATGGGACTAGCGGGGGGGCGCGAGCAGTACTTC. This sequence encodes CASRMGLAGGREQYF.

The CDR3 DNA is TGTGCCAGCAGCTCCTCGTTCGGCTCTGGAAACACCATATATTTT. It yields the protein CASSSSFGSGNTIYF. V usage is TRBV7-2 and J usage is TRBJ1-3; no firm D call. V lost 4 bases, J lost 0 bases, and 10 bases lay in between. The CDR3 covers 15 residues. The germline gives CDR1 SGHTA, CDR2 FQGNSA.

The chain carries TRBV19 and TRBJ1-3; 9 bases line up with TRBD1. Germline assignment: CDR1 LNHDA and CDR2 SQIVND (reference sequence). The CDR3 has 15 residues. V lost 5 bases and J lost 0; bases outside the gene matches: 2. The CDR3 nucleotides are TGTGCCAGTAGTCGACAGGGGGGCTCTGGAAACACCATATATTTT. This translates into CASSRQGGSGNTIYF.

This CDR3 reads CASSLDGNEAFF. The CDR3 coding sequence is TGCGCCAGCAGCTTGGACGGGAATGAAGCTTTCTTT. The genes are TRBV5-1 and TRBJ1-1; D is unresolved. V was pared by 0 bases and J by 7 bases, with 7 bases between. The germline V gene has CDR1 SGHRS and CDR2 YFSETQ. CDR3 size: 12 residues.

This rearrangement joins TRBV9 to TRBJ2-2; TRBD2 agrees at 7 bases. CDR3 length: 17 residues. Trimming removed 4 bases from V and 3 bases from J; junction bases left unmatched: 12. Germline CDR1 SGDLS, CDR2 YYNGEE. The chain's CDR3 is CASSFLGAGEYTGELFF. Written as DNA, the CDR3 is TGTGCCAGCAGCTTTCTAGGGGCGGGGGAGTACACCGGGGAGCTGTTTTTT.

CDR3 nucleotide sequence: TGTGCCAGCAAGGGGGAAGACAGGGGAGAATCACCCCTCCACTTT. It yields the protein CASKGEDRGESPLHF. The V call is TRBV6-5, the J call TRBJ1-6; 8 bases are shared with TRBD1. The CDR3 has 15 amino acids. Germline CDR1 is MNHEY and CDR2 is SVGAGI. J was trimmed by 10 bases and V by 7 bases; bases with no gene match: 12.

The sample holds one count of this clone. The V gene is TRBV29-1, the J gene TRBJ1-1; perhaps TRBD1 as D (6 bases). Germline V gives CDR1 SQVTM, CDR2 ANQGSEA. This CDR3 has 14 residues. The ends were cut back, 4 bases at V and 4 bases at J, with 16 bases in the middle. CDR3 region: CSVGYGGSGTEAFF. CDR3 sequence (DNA): TGCAGCGTTGGATATGGGGGCTCGGGCACTGAAGCTTTCTTT.